What follows describes a single TCR beta chain. The target of this receptor is not known. The input lacks base qualities; no much larger clone sits a single base away. No patient had received any treatment before thyroid surgery. Using T-cell receptor beta sequencing, the researchers looked back retrospectively at clinical samples from patients, gathered between the early 2010s and the late 2010s. The method behind the library was PCR. Sequencing relied on an Illumina HiSeq 4000. High-throughput sequencing was used to profile the CDR3 region of the TCR beta-chain in every patient. Under the source paper's analysis protocol: A classifier to discriminate distant-metastatic papillary thyroid cancer patients was built from CDR3 differences across clinicopathological groups. Repertoire diversity was assessed with the Shannon index, and tumor-blood repertoire similarity with the Morisita-Horn index. TCRdb redid the processing of the public reads, applying fastp at Q25 and MiXCR, and retained in-frame beta chains. The V and J calls come from TCRdb's annotation, not from the publication. Here the sample has some 14,000 clones; around a third occur a single time. The top ten constitute around 25% of the sample.

These data originate in a study of metastatic and nonmetastatic thyroid tumors (TCRdb year 2020). Background on the whole study: For patients with malignant and with benign thyroid disease, the researchers compared repertoires between peripheral blood samples and tumor or nodule tissue samples.

The research as a whole found: In both blood and tumor samples, TCR beta diversity was reported to be significantly higher in malignant tumors than in benign nodules.

The CDR3 holds 19 amino acids from the cysteine to the phenylalanine. CDR3 DNA is the only sequence kept; it has 57 bases, read in frame from the first base. The sample taken for sequencing was tumor tissue. The TCR sequence derives from a female donor with papillary thyroid cancer or a benign thyroid nodule (not recorded which). Some clones in this sample may be carry-over from other donors' samples. The chain is encoded by TRBV21-1 joined to TRBJ2-1; TRBD2, the D gene given by the table, was not confirmed from the DNA. TRBV21-1 is given as a pseudogene. The sequenced DNA: TGTGCCAGCAGCGGAGAGCGGGGCAAGGGACTAGCGGGGTACAATGAGCAGTTCTTC. The resulting protein is CASSGERGKGLAGYNEQFF.